This T cell receptor beta chain was identified during a study of regulatory T cells in long-lasting Graves disease. Study observations and caveats: Persistent Graves' patients possessed reduced TCR diversity relative to recently diagnosed ones.

Per the germline V gene, CDR1 is KGHDR and CDR2 is SFDVKD. The CDR3 loop spans 14 amino acids. Trimming took 9 bases from V and 2 from J; bases not matched to a gene: 3. Library construction for TCR beta used iRepertoire HTBI primers and Arm-PCR of CDR3 regions. Original handling: Samples collectively showed 62 TRBV and more than 11 TRBJ segments. Each CDR3 protein gets one entry after TCRdb re-called the multiplex PCR reads with MiXCR. It is TCRdb's table, rather than the study itself, that gives the V and J calls and clone size. The table shows a few hundred thousand distinct CDR3 sequences, with about a quarter occurring only once. This clonotype has only a few counts. Its antigen is not known. Time point specified: persistent/refractory GD, antithyroid drugs over 5 years with positive TRAb. Extracted PBMC RNA gave rise to the TCR library. From an endocrinology department in Xi'an, China, came the patients.

This chain joins TRBV24-1 and TRBJ2-2; 9 bases are shared with TRBD1. The sequencing here drew on peripheral blood mononuclear cells (PBMCs), taken when the disease was refractory, from a patient treated with antithyroid drugs. The TCR originated in a female donor with Graves disease. CDR3 sequence (DNA): TGTGCCACCGGGACAGGGCATAACACCGGGGAGCTGTTTTTT. Protein: CATGTGHNTGELFF.